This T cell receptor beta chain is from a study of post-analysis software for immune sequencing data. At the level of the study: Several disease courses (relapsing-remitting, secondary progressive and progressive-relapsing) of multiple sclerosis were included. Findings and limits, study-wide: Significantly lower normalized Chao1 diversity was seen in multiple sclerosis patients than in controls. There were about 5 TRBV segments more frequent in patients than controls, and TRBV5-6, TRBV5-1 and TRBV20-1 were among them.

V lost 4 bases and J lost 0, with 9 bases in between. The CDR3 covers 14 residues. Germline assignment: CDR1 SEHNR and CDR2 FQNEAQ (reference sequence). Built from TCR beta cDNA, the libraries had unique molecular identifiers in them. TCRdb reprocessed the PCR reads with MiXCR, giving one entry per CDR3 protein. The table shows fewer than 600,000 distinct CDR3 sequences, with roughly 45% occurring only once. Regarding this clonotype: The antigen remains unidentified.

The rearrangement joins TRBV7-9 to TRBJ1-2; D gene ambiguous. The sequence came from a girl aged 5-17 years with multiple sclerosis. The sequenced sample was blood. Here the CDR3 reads CASSSTTPNYGYTF. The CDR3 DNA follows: TGTGCCAGCAGCTCAACTACACCTAACTATGGCTACACCTTC.